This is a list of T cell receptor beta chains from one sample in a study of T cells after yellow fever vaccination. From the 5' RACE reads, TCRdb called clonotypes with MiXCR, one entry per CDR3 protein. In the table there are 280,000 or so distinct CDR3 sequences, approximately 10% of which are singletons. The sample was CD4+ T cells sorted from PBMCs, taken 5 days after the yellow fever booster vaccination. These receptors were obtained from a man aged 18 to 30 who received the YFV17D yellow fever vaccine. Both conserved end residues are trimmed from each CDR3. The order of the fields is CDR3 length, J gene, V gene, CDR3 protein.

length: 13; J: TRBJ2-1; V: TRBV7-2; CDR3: ASSTDRGNYNEQF
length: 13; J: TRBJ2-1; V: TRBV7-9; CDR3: ASSLALAGTYEQF
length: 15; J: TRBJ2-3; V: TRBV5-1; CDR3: ASSLGHTEPSTDTQY
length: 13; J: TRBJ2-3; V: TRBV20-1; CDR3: SASPGQGKQDTQY
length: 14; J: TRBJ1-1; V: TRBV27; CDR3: ASTVWGKGPNTEAF
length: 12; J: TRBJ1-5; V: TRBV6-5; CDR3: ASSYRGVDQPQH
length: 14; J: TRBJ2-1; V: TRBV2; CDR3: ASSFSGGARSSEQF
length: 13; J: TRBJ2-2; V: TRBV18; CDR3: ASSPLIGNDGELF
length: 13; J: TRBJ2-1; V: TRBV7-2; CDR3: ASSYDRGRIDEQF
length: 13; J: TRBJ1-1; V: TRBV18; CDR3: ASSSRTGERTEAF
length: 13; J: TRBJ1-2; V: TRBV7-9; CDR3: ASSQMGGYSDGYT
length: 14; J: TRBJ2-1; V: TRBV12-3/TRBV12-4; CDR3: ASSPLASGGTNEQF
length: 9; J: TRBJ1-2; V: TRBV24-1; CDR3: ATSGDRAYT
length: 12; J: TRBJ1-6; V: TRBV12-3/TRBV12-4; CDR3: ASSYEGIRSPLH
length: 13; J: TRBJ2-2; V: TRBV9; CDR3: ASSVETGYAGELF
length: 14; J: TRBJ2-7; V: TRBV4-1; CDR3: ASSRMLAGVSYEQY
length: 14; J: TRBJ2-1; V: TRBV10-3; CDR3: AISEFGTGGNDEQF
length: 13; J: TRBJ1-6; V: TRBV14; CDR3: ASSQDPGWNSPLH
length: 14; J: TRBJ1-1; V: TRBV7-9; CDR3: ASSPRPTNRATEAF
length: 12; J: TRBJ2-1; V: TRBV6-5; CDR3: ASRPRFKYNEQF
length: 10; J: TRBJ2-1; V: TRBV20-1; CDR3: SARSAGDEQF
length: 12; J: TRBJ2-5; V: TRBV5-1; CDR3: ASSLASDQETQY
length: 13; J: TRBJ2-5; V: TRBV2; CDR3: ASSEARGGRETQY
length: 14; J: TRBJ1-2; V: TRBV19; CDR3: ASSFAGTAENYGYT
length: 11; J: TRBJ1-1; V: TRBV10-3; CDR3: AISGARDTEAF
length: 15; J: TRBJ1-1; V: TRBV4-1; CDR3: ASSQEGPTVSNTEAF
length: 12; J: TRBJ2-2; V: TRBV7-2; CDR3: ASSQVGGGGELF
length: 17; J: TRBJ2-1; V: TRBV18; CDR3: ASFSGRTLSSGTPNEQF
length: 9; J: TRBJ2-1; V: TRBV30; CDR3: AWSVSAEQF
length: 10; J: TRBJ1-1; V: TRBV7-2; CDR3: ASSLQKTEAF
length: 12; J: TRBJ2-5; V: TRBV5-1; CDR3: ASNPTGRGETQY
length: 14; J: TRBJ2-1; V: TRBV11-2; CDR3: ASSGRAGGVYNEQF
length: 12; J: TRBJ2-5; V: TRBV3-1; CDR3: ASSLRTYEETQY
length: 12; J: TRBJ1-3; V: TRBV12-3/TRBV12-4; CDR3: ASSLTPGRNTIY
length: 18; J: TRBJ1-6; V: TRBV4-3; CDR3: ASSQDRAGGFSSYNSPLH
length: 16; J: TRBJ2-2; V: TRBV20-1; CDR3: SARDGSSGGSSTGELF
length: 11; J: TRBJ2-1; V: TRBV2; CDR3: ASSVITYNEQF
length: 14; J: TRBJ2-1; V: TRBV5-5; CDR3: ASSSGTSSSYNEQF
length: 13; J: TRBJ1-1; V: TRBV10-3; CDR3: AISEWQGMNTEAF
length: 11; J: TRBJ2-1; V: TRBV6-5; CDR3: ASSYTGYNEQF
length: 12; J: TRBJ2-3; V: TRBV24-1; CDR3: ATSLGASTDTQY